This T cell receptor beta chain is drawn from a study of cytomegalovirus exposure and HLA in healthy donors. Points from the study as a whole: In most subjects, TCR beta sequences reportedly gave accurate predictions of HLA-A and HLA-B alleles. Solely CMV serostatus was available to characterize immune exposure. A later analysis reportedly found that, within productive TCRs, an Asian-associated ancestry cluster had fewer N-insertions than the mean observed across the approximately 700 donors.

PCR employed 60 Vbeta and 13 Jbeta primers. Only in-frame clones appear in the TCRdb table, and some are missing; sequencing was by immunoSEQ multiplex PCR. The sample has 150,000 to 200,000 clones, about 80% seen once. The CDR3 has 16 residues. Germline CDR1 is SGHRS and CDR2 is YFSETQ. Trimming at V came to 5 bases and at J to 3 bases, leaving 9 bases not matched to a gene. Concerning this clone itself: Its antigen is still unknown.

The receptor comes from a man aged 30 to 45 in good health and CMV-seropositive. The V gene is TRBV5-1, the J gene TRBJ2-2; 8 nucleotides line up with TRBD1. Sequencing input: PBMCs. The CDR3 sequence is CASRSAGGSHTGELFF. CDR3 nucleotide sequence: TGCGCCAGCAGATCGGCAGGGGGCTCGCACACCGGGGAGCTGTTTTTT.